These 14 T cell receptor beta chains came from one sample sequenced in a study of CD8 T cells in Susac syndrome. RNA totalling about 0.45 to 1 ug underwent reverse transcription with random hexamers. TCRdb fed the immunoSEQ multiplex PCR reads into MiXCR, producing one record per CDR3 protein. The sample lists 150,000 to 200,000 distinct CDR3 sequences, approximately 94% occurring once. The sequenced sample was CD4+ T cells from PBMCs. All receptors derive from a human donor with multiple sclerosis.

The rearrangement joins TRBV28 to TRBJ2-7, with 7 bases identical to TRBD2. V lost 7 bases, J lost 5 bases, and 11 bases stayed unmatched. The germline CDR1 and CDR2 sequences are MDHEN and SYDVKM. This CDR3 has 14 amino acids. CDR3 amino acids: CASTQRDRSNEQYF. In DNA, the CDR3 is TGTGCCAGCACCCAGCGGGATAGGTCGAACGAGCAGTACTTC.

V is TRBV15 and J is TRBJ2-7, with D tentatively TRBD1 (5 bases). V was cut by 0 bases and J by 3 bases, with 18 bases left in between. The CDR3 runs 17 residues. Germline CDR1 and CDR2: LNHNV and YYDKDF (reference sequence). CDR3 in amino acids: CATSRDRGPVSVYEQYF. In DNA, the CDR3 is TGTGCCACCAGCAGAGATAGGGGCCCAGTTTCGGTCTACGAGCAGTACTTC.

The rearrangement links TRBV29-1 to TRBJ2-5, with 7 bases lining up with TRBD1. V trimming: 7 bases; J trimming: 5 bases; junction bases outside the gene matches: 13. This CDR3 is 14 amino acids long. From germline, CDR1 is SQVTM and CDR2 ANQGSEA. The CDR3 protein is CSAFRDRMAETQYF. In DNA form, the CDR3 reads TGCAGCGCGTTCCGGGACAGAATGGCGGAGACCCAGTACTTC.

V and J are TRBV6-6 and TRBJ2-7; 10 nucleotides match TRBD1. Germline CDR1 MNHNY, CDR2 SVGAGI (reference sequence). J gave up 6 bases and V 5 bases, and 4 bases lay outside the gene matches. The CDR3 has 13 amino acids. The CDR3 spells CASSTDRGVEQYF. The DNA of the CDR3 is TGTGCCAGCAGTACGGACAGGGGGGTCGAGCAGTACTTC.

V usage is TRBV3-1 and J usage is TRBJ1-2, with D tentatively TRBD1 (5 bases). Germline lookup yields CDR1 LGHDT and CDR2 YNNKEL (reference sequence). This CDR3 comprises 14 residues. Trimming cost V 2 bases and J 4 bases, with 11 bases left between them. The CDR3 sequence: CASSQRGRTYGYTF. In nucleotides, the CDR3 is TGTGCCAGCAGCCAACGGGGGAGGACCTATGGCTACACCTTC.

This chain uses TRBV2 with TRBJ1-4; 7 bases match TRBD1. Germline V lookup: CDR1 SNHLY, CDR2 FYNNEI. This CDR3 is built from 14 residues. Trimming at V came to 6 bases and at J to 1 base, leaving 2 bases not matched to a gene. CDR3 bases: TGTGCCAGCAGCCGACAGGGAACTAATGAAAAACTGTTTTTT. Its protein is CASSRQGTNEKLFF.

The chain couples TRBV2 to TRBJ2-7; D is possibly TRBD1 (6 bases). Trimming took off 5 bases at V and 0 bases at J, with 8 bases between the two ends. The germline V gene encodes CDR1 SNHLY and CDR2 FYNNEI. The CDR3 sequence is 13 residues long. CDR3 sequence: CASSYRVSYEQYF. Here the CDR3 DNA reads TGTGCCAGCAGTTACAGGGTCTCCTACGAGCAGTACTTC.

This chain connects TRBV14 to TRBJ2-2; 10 nucleotides match TRBD2. The CDR3 has 15 amino acids. Trimming took 4 bases from V and 3 from J; bases not matched to a gene: 2. Germline lookup yields CDR1 SGHDN and CDR2 FVKESK. CDR3 region: CASSPSGRDTGELFF. In DNA form, the CDR3 reads TGTGCCAGCAGCCCTAGCGGGAGAGACACCGGGGAGCTGTTTTTT. The variable domain in full, with the rest retrieved from reference TRBV14 and TRBJ2-2, is EAGVTQFPSHSVIEKGQTVTLRCDPISGHDNLYWYRRVMGKEIKFLLHFVKESKQDESGMPNNRFLAERTGGTYSTLKVQPAELEDSGVYFCASSPSGRDTGELFFGEGSRLTVL.

This chain joins TRBV20-1 and TRBJ2-7, with a possible D match to TRBD2 (6 bases). Trimming removed 3 bases at V and 1 base at J, with 19 bases between. The V gene's germline CDR1 is DFQATT and CDR2 SNEGSKA (reference sequence). The CDR3 loop spans 16 amino acids. CDR3 coding DNA: TGCAGTGCTAGGGGAACCGTCGGGAGTGAGTCCTACGAGCAGTACTTC. As protein: CSARGTVGSESYEQYF.

The chain couples TRBV15 to TRBJ2-1; D possibly uses TRBD1 or TRBD2 (5 bases each). The CDR3 covers 15 residues. V was pared by 8 bases and J by 8 bases, with 22 bases between. CDR1 LNHNV and CDR2 YYDKDF come from the germline V gene (reference sequence). CDR3 amino acids: CATETRALGADEQFF. As DNA, the CDR3 is TGTGCCACCGAGACCCGGGCCCTCGGGGCGGATGAGCAGTTCTTC.

This clonotype was observed a handful of times. This CDR3 reads CASSAQGNTEAFF. The CDR3 nucleotides are TGTGCCAGTAGTGCTCAGGGGAACACTGAAGCTTTCTTT. The V call is TRBV19, the J call TRBJ1-1; perhaps TRBD1 as D (5 bases). This CDR3 is built from 13 residues. Germline CDR1 is LNHDA and CDR2 is SQIVND (reference sequence). The V end lost 5 bases, the J end lost 1 base, and 8 bases lay between the germline ends.

This rearrangement joins TRBV20-1 to TRBJ2-7; 7 nucleotides agree with TRBD2. The trim removed 1 base at V and 0 bases at J, leaving 0 bases unmatched. Germline CDR1 and CDR2: DFQATT and SNEGSKA (reference sequence). The CDR3 consists of 13 residues. The CDR3 reads CSARVAGSYEQYF. CDR3 DNA: TGCAGTGCTAGAGTAGCGGGCTCCTACGAGCAGTACTTC.

V usage is TRBV27 and J usage is TRBJ2-7; 8 bases agree with TRBD2. Germline trimming cut 4 bases from V and 10 bases from J; bases unmatched to any gene: 6. Germline loops: CDR1 MNHEY, CDR2 SMNVEV (reference sequence). The CDR3 covers 12 residues. CDR3 region: CASSSTGTSQYF. CDR3 nucleotide sequence: TGTGCCAGCAGTTCAACCGGGACTAGTCAGTACTTC.

The chain links TRBV7-9 to TRBJ2-7, with D perhaps TRBD2 (6 bases). Germline CDR1 and CDR2: SEHNR and FQNEAQ (reference sequence). The CDR3 is 16 residues long. The V end was cut by 1 base, the J end by 2 bases, with 15 bases between. Here the CDR3 DNA reads TGTGCCAGCAGCTTAGGGCGGGACGTCAATACCTACGAGCAGTACTTC. This translates into CASSLGRDVNTYEQYF.